This TCR beta chain is from a study of STAT5B mutations in CD4+ large granular lymphocyte leukemia. General study results and limits: About 24% of private leukemic clonotypes occurred rarely in other patients' non-leukemic repertoires. Top patient clones used TRBV06 genes more often: 8/27 versus 2/35 in controls. The CD4+ versus CD8+ T-LGLL clonality difference may reflect limited sample size.

This CDR3 spans 14 amino acids. The ends were cut back, 8 bases at V and 8 bases at J, with 21 bases in the middle. Germline CDR1 SGHTA, CDR2 FQGNSA. With respect to this clone: What it recognizes is unknown.

Libraries were prepared by immunoSEQ multiplex PCR; TCRdb keeps only in-frame clonotypes and omits some of them. The data contain tens of thousands of clones, around 67% of them singletons. This receptor was identified in a human donor in good health. Sequenced sample: CD4+ T cells from blood buffy coats. V gene TRBV7-2 combines with J gene TRBJ1-2, with a tentative D call TRBD1 (5 bases). The CDR3 region is CASRGLLSGGGYTF. CDR3 bases: TGTGCCAGCCGAGGACTCCTCAGTGGGGGGGGCTACACCTTC.